This T cell receptor beta chain is from a study of T cells in Graves' hyperthyroidism and ophthalmopathy. The CDR3 spans 12 residues. V was clipped by 1 base and J by 3 bases, with 6 bases between them. Germline assignment: CDR1 DFQATT and CDR2 SNEGSKA (reference sequence). Clinicians diagnosed patients from clinical symptoms, serum thyroxine and TRAb, thyroid ultrasound and orbital computed tomography. The sample holds many counts of this clonotype. A much larger clone lies one base from this, so it may be a read error. What was amplified from RNA transcripts were TCR beta CDR3 regions. Initially, a first-round RT-PCR of the TCR CDR3 employed the HTBI primer set. From the multiplex PCR reads, TCRdb called clonotypes with MiXCR, one entry per CDR3 protein. The table shows approximately 600,000 distinct CDR3 sequences, with approximately 15% occurring only once.

The sequencing sample was made of blood. V gene TRBV20-1 combines with J gene TRBJ1-1, with a weak D call TRBD1 (5 bases). The sequence was obtained from a woman aged 25 to 39 with Graves' hyperthyroidism that later progressed to Graves' ophthalmopathy. The CDR3: CSARGGDTEAFF. The DNA of the CDR3 is TGCAGTGCTAGAGGAGGGGACACTGAAGCTTTCTTT.